These 23 T cell receptor beta chains were all obtained from the same sample, sequenced in a study of cytomegalovirus exposure and HLA in healthy donors. Here immunoSEQ multiplex PCR was the method, and the copy in TCRdb shows in-frame clones only, minus some. The data hold some 61,000 clones, with about 97% observed a single time. Sequencing was done on a sample of PBMCs. These receptors were taken from a woman aged 18-29 years in good health and CMV-seropositive.

The chain recombines TRBV28 with TRBJ2-3; 8 bases match TRBD1. CDR3 length: 18 residues. The germline CDR1 and CDR2 sequences are MDHEN and SYDVKM. Germline trimming cut 3 bases from V and 4 bases from J; bases unmatched to any gene: 15. The CDR3 spells CASSLVRQGTAGADTQYF. CDR3 bases: TGTGCCAGCAGTTTGGTAAGACAGGGGACCGCTGGCGCAGATACGCAGTATTTT.

DNA of the CDR3: TGTGCCAGCAGTTACGGACAGGGGAATCAGCCCCAGCATTTT. Amino acids: CASSYGQGNQPQHF. This rearrangement joins TRBV6-6 to TRBJ1-5; the match to TRBD1 covers 9 bases. The V and J ends lost 2 bases and 4 bases, in that order; junction bases with no gene match: 0. Looked up from germline, CDR1 is MNHNY and CDR2 is SVGAGI (reference sequence). The length of the CDR3 is 14 residues.

The CDR3 DNA reads as TGTGCCAGCAGTTTCCGTTTCCCGGGACACCATAACCAAGAGACCCAGTACTTC. This encodes CASSFRFPGHHNQETQYF. This chain connects TRBV28 to TRBJ2-5; TRBD1 is a possible D gene (6 bases). This CDR3 is 18 amino acids long. Germline V gives CDR1 MDHEN, CDR2 SYDVKM. V shed 3 bases and J shed 0 bases, with 20 bases lying between them.

The count of this clone is one. This chain links TRBV9 with TRBJ2-1; 10 nucleotides line up with TRBD2. V lost 3 bases and J lost 8; bases outside the gene matches: 8. CDR1 and CDR2 from the germline V gene are SGDLS and YYNGEE. The CDR3 is 15 residues long. In DNA form, the CDR3 reads TGTGCCAGCAGCGATACTAGCGGGATGAATCATGAGCAGTTCTTC. Protein: CASSDTSGMNHEQFF.

The V call is TRBV27, the J call TRBJ2-7, with D possibly TRBD2 on 5 matching bases. The CDR3 loop spans 14 amino acids. Looked up from germline, CDR1 is MNHEY and CDR2 is SMNVEV (reference sequence). V lost 7 bases and J 0 bases, leaving 13 bases between the germline ends. The DNA for the CDR3 is TGTGCCAGCACGTCCCCGGGGAGCTCCTACGAGCAGTACTTC. This sequence encodes CASTSPGSSYEQYF.

The rearrangement uses TRBV9 and TRBJ1-2, with 9 positions matching TRBD1. J lost 5 bases, V lost 1 base, and 6 bases had no gene match. Germline lookup yields CDR1 SGDLS and CDR2 YYNGEE. The CDR3 loop spans 15 amino acids. DNA for the CDR3: TGTGCCAGCAGCGTAACGACAGGGGGGGAATATGGCTACACCTTC. Protein: CASSVTTGGEYGYTF. The variable domain in full, with the rest retrieved from reference TRBV9 and TRBJ1-2, is DSGVTQTPKHLITATGQRVTLRCSPRSGDLSVYWYQQSLDQGLQFLIQYYNGEERAKGNILERFSAQQFPDLHSELNLSSLELGDSALYFCASSVTTGGEYGYTFGSGTRLTVV.

This chain uses TRBV2 with TRBJ1-5; 7 nucleotides match TRBD1. V shed 10 bases, J shed 6 bases, and the junction held 12 bases outside the gene matches. Germline-derived CDR1 and CDR2 are SNHLY and FYNNEI. The length of the CDR3 is 14 residues. CDR3 in amino acids: CATAYDRVGQPQHF. The CDR3 nucleotides are TGTGCCACTGCATACGACAGGGTCGGTCAGCCCCAGCATTTT. The variable domain in full, completed from reference TRBV2 and TRBJ1-5, reads EPEVTQTPSHQVTQMGQEVILRCVPISNHLYFYWYRQILGQKVEFLVSFYNNEISEKSEIFDDQFSVERPDGSNFTLKIRSTKLEDSAMYFCATAYDRVGQPQHFGDGTRLSIL.

The gene calls are TRBV7-2 and TRBJ2-7, with TRBD1 identical over 10 bases. V lost 5 bases and J lost 1; bases outside the gene matches: 8. CDR1 and CDR2 from the germline V gene are SGHTA and FQGNSA. This CDR3 is 16 amino acids long. For the CDR3, the DNA is TGTGCCAGCAGCAGACAGGGGGCATGGGTATCCTACGAGCAGTACTTC. Amino acid sequence: CASSRQGAWVSYEQYF.

The chain carries TRBV6-1 and TRBJ1-2, with D possibly being TRBD1 (6 bases). The CDR3 consists of 12 residues. Germline V gene sequence: CDR1 MNHNS, CDR2 SASEGT. V lost 4 bases to trimming and J lost 6 bases, with 9 bases between them. DNA for the CDR3: TGTGCCAGCAGTGTTCAGGGGAATGGCTACACCTTC. Protein: CASSVQGNGYTF.

The table lists this clone with a count of one. The V call is TRBV27, the J call TRBJ2-5; tentative D call: TRBD1 (6 bases). The CDR3 length is 16 residues. V lost 3 bases and J 1 base, leaving 15 bases between the germline ends. Germline CDR1 MNHEY, CDR2 SMNVEV (reference sequence). This CDR3 reads CASSFAWKGVQETQYF. CDR3 DNA sequence: TGTGCCAGCAGTTTTGCGTGGAAGGGGGTCCAAGAGACCCAGTACTTC.

The V call is TRBV2, the J call TRBJ2-2, with a weak D call TRBD1 (5 bases). V was shortened by 7 bases and J by 6 bases, with 15 bases between the two germline ends. Germline V CDR1 and CDR2: SNHLY, FYNNEI. CDR3 length: 14 residues. This chain's CDR3 is CASKAGLSSGELFF. The DNA of the CDR3 is TGTGCCAGCAAAGCAGGGTTGTCGTCCGGGGAGCTGTTTTTT.

The J gene is TRBJ1-5, the V gene TRBV27; D gene uncertain. Per germline, CDR1 MNHEY and CDR2 SMNVEV (reference sequence). The V end lost 2 bases, the J end lost 10 bases, and 15 bases lay between the germline ends. The CDR3 runs to 14 residues. CDR3 loop: CASSLSPLQRPQHF. In DNA, the CDR3 is TGTGCCAGCAGTTTAAGCCCGCTCCAAAGACCCCAGCATTTT.

This rearrangement joins TRBV27 to TRBJ1-5; D is ambiguous. V was cut by 0 bases and J by 2 bases, with 5 bases left in between. This CDR3 has 14 amino acids. The germline gives CDR1 MNHEY, CDR2 SMNVEV (reference sequence). CDR3 residues: CASSLSPGNQPQHF. The CDR3 coding sequence is TGTGCCAGCAGTTTATCCCCCGGCAATCAGCCCCAGCATTTT.

The chain couples TRBV18 to TRBJ2-1; TRBD1 is a possible D gene (5 bases). This CDR3 is 12 amino acids long. V was cut by 5 bases and J by 9 bases, with 11 bases left in between. Germline V lookup: CDR1 KGHSH, CDR2 LQKENI. CDR3 sequence reads: CASSSQGVEQFF. The CDR3 coding sequence is TGTGCCAGCTCATCTCAGGGTGTTGAGCAGTTCTTC.

The chain couples TRBV2 to TRBJ2-5; 7 nucleotides line up with TRBD1. The germline V gene has CDR1 SNHLY and CDR2 FYNNEI. The CDR3 loop spans 14 amino acids. After removal of 8 bases from V and 5 bases from J, the junction contained 11 bases not matched to a gene. CDR3 region: CASLKGGLVETQYF. CDR3 nucleotide sequence: TGTGCCAGCCTGAAAGGGGGCCTTGTGGAGACCCAGTACTTC.

The rearrangement joins TRBV9 to TRBJ2-3; TRBD2 matches 10 bases. Germline CDR1 SGDLS, CDR2 YYNGEE. The J segment lost 4 bases and the V segment lost 6 bases, leaving 5 bases of the junction unmatched. The CDR3 loop spans 14 amino acids. For the CDR3, the DNA is TGTGCCAGCAACCTAGCGGGAGTATCAGATACGCAGTATTTT. Translated, it gives CASNLAGVSDTQYF.

V is TRBV7-9 and J is TRBJ1-1, with TRBD1 as a possible D gene (5 bases). The CDR3 totals 14 residues. Trimming took off 3 bases at V and 1 base at J, with 9 bases between the two ends. Germline CDR1 SEHNR, CDR2 FQNEAQ (reference sequence). CDR3 in DNA: TGTGCCAGCAGCTTGGGGGGTGGGAACACTGAAGCTTTCTTT. Translating it yields CASSLGGGNTEAFF.

A word on this clone: The junction departs from germline at one end; a sequencing error may be responsible. This sequence joins TRBV7-7 and TRBJ2-2; the match to TRBD2 covers 9 bases. The CDR3 contains 18 residues. Germline values: CDR1 SSHAT, CDR2 FNYEAQ (reference sequence). The CDR3 loop is CASSPKVVAGGPGGELFF. The CDR3 DNA is TGTGCTAGCAGCCCGAAGGTTGTGGCGGGAGGGCCCGGCGGGGAGCTGTTTTTT.

The V call is TRBV7-9, the J call TRBJ1-4, with D possibly TRBD1 on 5 matching bases. Deletions cut 5 bases from V and 7 bases from J, with 17 bases between. CDR3 length equals 15 residues. Germline V lookup: CDR1 SEHNR, CDR2 FQNEAQ (reference sequence). The CDR3 loop reads CASSPSGGVVEKLFF. CDR3 DNA: TGTGCCAGCAGCCCCAGCGGAGGGGTAGTTGAAAAACTGTTTTTT.

V is TRBV7-2 and J is TRBJ2-7; D remains unclear. The CDR3 loop spans 12 amino acids. Trimming shortened V by 11 bases and J by 2 bases, and 13 bases separated the two germline ends. Germline V CDR1 and CDR2: SGHTA, FQGNSA. The CDR3 region has the DNA TGTGCCTTAGAAACAGCTACCTACGAGCAGTACTTC. Translation gives CALETATYEQYF. The full variable domain, rest sourced from reference TRBV7-2 and TRBJ2-7, is GAGVSQSPSNKVTEKGKDVELRCDPISGHTALYWYRQSLGQGLEFLIYFQGNSAPDKSGLPSDRFSAERTGGSVSTLTIQRTQQEDSAVYLCALETATYEQYFGPGTRLTVT.

This clone was observed a single time. CDR3: CASSERGTDTQYF. The CDR3 nucleotides read TGTGCCAGCAGTGAACGGGGAACTGATACGCAGTATTTT. V is TRBV2 and J is TRBJ2-3, with D perhaps matching TRBD2 (5 bases). CDR1 and CDR2 (germline): SNHLY, FYNNEI. V dropped 2 bases and J dropped 6 bases, with 9 bases sitting between them. The length of the CDR3 is 13 residues.

This sequence joins TRBV2 and TRBJ2-3; D is ambiguous. V shed 6 bases and J shed 0 bases, with 10 bases lying between them. CDR3 length: 14 residues. The germline V gene has CDR1 SNHLY and CDR2 FYNNEI. The CDR3 DNA reads TGTGCCAGCAGGGGTCGGGTCAGCACAGATACGCAGTATTTT. Translating it yields CASRGRVSTDTQYF.

The chain recombines TRBV11-2 with TRBJ2-7; D is perhaps TRBD2 (6 bases). This CDR3 comprises 14 residues. The germline V gene has CDR1 SGHAT and CDR2 FQNNGV. V lost 1 base and J 4 bases, leaving 11 bases between the germline ends. This CDR3 is CASSLVLGGYEQYF. The CDR3 DNA follows: TGTGCCAGCAGCTTAGTTCTGGGGGGATACGAGCAGTACTTC.